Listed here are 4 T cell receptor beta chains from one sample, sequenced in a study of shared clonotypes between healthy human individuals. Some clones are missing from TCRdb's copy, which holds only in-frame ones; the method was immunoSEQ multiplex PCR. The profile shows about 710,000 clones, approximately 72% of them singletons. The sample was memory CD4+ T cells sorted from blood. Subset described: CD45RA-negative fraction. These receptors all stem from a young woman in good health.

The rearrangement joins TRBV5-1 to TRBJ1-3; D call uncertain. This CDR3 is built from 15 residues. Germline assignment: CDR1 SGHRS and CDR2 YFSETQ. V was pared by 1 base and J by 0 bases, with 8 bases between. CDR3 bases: TGCGCCAGCAGCTTGTCAAAACCCTCTGGAAACACCATATATTTT. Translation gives CASSLSKPSGNTIYF.

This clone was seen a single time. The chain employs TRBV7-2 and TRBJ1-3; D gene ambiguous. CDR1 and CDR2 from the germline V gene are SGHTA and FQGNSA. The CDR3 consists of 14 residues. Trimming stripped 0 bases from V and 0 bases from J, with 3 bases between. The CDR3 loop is CASSLAFSGNTIYF. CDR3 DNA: TGTGCCAGCAGCTTAGCGTTCTCTGGAAACACCATATATTTT.

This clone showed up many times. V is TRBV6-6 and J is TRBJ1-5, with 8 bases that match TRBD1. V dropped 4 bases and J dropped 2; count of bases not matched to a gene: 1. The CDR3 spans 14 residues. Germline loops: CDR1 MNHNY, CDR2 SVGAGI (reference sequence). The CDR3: CASSLTGGNQPQHF. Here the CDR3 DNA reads TGTGCCAGCAGTTTGACAGGGGGCAATCAGCCCCAGCATTTT.

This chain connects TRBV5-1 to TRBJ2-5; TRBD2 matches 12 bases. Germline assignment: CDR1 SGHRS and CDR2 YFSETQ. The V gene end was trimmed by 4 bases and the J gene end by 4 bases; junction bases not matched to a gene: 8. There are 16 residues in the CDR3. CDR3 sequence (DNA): TGCGCCAGCAGCCCGACTAGCGGGAGAAGGGTAGAGACCCAGTACTTC. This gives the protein CASSPTSGRRVETQYF.